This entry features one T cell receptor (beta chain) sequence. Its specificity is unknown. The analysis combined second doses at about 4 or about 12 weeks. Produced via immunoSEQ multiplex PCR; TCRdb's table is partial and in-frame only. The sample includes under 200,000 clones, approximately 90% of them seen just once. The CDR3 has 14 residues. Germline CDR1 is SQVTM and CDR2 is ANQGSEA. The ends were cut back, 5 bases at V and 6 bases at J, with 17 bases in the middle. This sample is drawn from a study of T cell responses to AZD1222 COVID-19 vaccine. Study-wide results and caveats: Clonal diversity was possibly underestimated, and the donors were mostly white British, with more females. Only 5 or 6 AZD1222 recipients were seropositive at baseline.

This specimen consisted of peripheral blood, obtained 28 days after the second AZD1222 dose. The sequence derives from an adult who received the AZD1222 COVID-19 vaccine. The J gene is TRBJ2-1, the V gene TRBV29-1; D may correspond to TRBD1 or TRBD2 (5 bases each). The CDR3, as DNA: TGCAGCGTTCCCCAGGGAGACTTCATCAATGAGCAGTTCTTC. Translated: CSVPQGDFINEQFF.